The 30 T cell receptor beta chains reported below all come from one sample, sequenced in a study of cytomegalovirus exposure and HLA in healthy donors. PCR involved 60 Vbeta and 13 Jbeta primers. Clones were read by immunoSEQ multiplex PCR, and TCRdb kept only the in-frame ones, dropping some. The repertoire holds tens of thousands of clones, with roughly four fifths as singletons. Sequencing used PBMCs. The receptors shown here come from a woman aged 40 to 49 in good health and CMV-seropositive.

The gene calls are TRBV7-9 and TRBJ2-3; TRBD2 agrees at 9 bases. Trimming took 5 bases from V and 3 from J; bases not matched to a gene: 3. The CDR3 spans 14 residues. Germline assignment: CDR1 SEHNR and CDR2 FQNEAQ (reference sequence). CDR3: CASSKGLATDTQYF. The CDR3 DNA is TGTGCCAGCAGCAAAGGACTAGCGACAGATACGCAGTATTTT.

This clone was seen a few times. The rearrangement links TRBV19 to TRBJ2-7, with D possibly being TRBD2 (6 bases). The CDR3 sequence is 14 residues long. The germline gives CDR1 LNHDA, CDR2 SQIVND (reference sequence). Trimming stripped 1 base from V and 0 bases from J, with 7 bases between. The CDR3: CASSIVGSSYEQYF. The DNA of the CDR3 is TGTGCCAGTAGTATAGTCGGGAGCTCCTACGAGCAGTACTTC.

This chain connects TRBV29-1 to TRBJ2-1, with 13 bases fitting TRBD2. V lost 8 bases and J lost 3; bases outside the gene matches: 22. Germline V gene sequence: CDR1 SQVTM, CDR2 ANQGSEA. This CDR3 spans 20 amino acids. CDR3: CSTLARDGWTSGSDYNEQFF. CDR3 DNA: TGCAGCACACTGGCTCGGGACGGATGGACTAGCGGGAGTGACTACAATGAGCAGTTCTTC.

This clone was observed a handful of times. The chain uses TRBV4-1 and TRBJ2-3, with D hard to call. This CDR3 spans 12 amino acids. Germline V gene sequence: CDR1 MGHRA, CDR2 YSYEKL. Trimming stripped 3 bases from V and 5 bases from J, with 6 bases between. The DNA for the CDR3 is TGCGCCAGCAGCCATATACAAGATACGCAGTATTTT. Its protein is CASSHIQDTQYF.

The CDR3 DNA reads TGCGCCAGCACCTCCAGGGGGGTTAAAGCGCCCGCGGGGGAGCTGTTTTTT. Protein: CASTSRGVKAPAGELFF. This chain links TRBV5-1 with TRBJ2-2, with D perhaps matching TRBD1 (7 bases). The CDR3 contains 17 residues. V was trimmed by 6 bases and J by 8 bases, leaving 26 bases between them. The germline V gene encodes CDR1 SGHRS and CDR2 YFSETQ.

This clone occurred once. The chain has TRBV5-4 and TRBJ2-3; 7 nucleotides line up with TRBD2. Trimming took 4 bases from V and 1 from J; bases not matched to a gene: 12. The CDR3 has 17 amino acids. Germline loops: CDR1 SGHNT, CDR2 YYREEE (reference sequence). The CDR3 DNA is TGTGCCAGCAGCCCGTTGGGGGGAGGGCGGGGCACAGATACGCAGTATTTT. This encodes CASSPLGGGRGTDTQYF.

This chain connects TRBV4-3 to TRBJ2-7; D may be TRBD1 (5 bases). CDR3 length: 15 residues. Germline lookup yields CDR1 LGHNA and CDR2 YSLEER. Trimming removed 3 bases at V and 1 base at J, with 13 bases between. CDR3 coding DNA: TGCGCCAGCAGCCACAGGGTTAGCACATCCTACGAGCAGTACTTC. Translation: CASSHRVSTSYEQYF.

V usage is TRBV19 and J usage is TRBJ2-1; D might be TRBD1 (6 bases). The V end lost 7 bases, the J end lost 5 bases, and 18 bases lay between the germline ends. The CDR3 length is 15 residues. Germline-derived CDR1 and CDR2 are LNHDA and SQIVND (reference sequence). CDR3 protein: CASTVRGSNDNEQFF. The CDR3 coding sequence is TGTGCCAGTACAGTTAGGGGGAGTAACGACAATGAGCAGTTCTTC.

The V gene is TRBV6-5, the J gene TRBJ2-7; D possibly corresponds to TRBD2 (5 bases). The CDR3 extends over 13 amino acids. Germline lookup yields CDR1 MNHEY and CDR2 SVGAGI. V lost 8 bases to trimming and J lost 0 bases, with 11 bases between them. CDR3 sequence: CASGERSSYEQYF. CDR3 nucleotides: TGTGCCAGCGGGGAGCGGAGCTCCTACGAGCAGTACTTC.

The chain is built from TRBV6-5 and TRBJ2-5; 10 bases align to TRBD2. This CDR3 is 13 amino acids long. CDR1 is MNHEY and CDR2 is SVGAGI in the germline V gene. Trimming removed 4 bases from V and 8 bases from J; junction bases left unmatched: 4. The CDR3 DNA is TGTGCCAGCAGTTCCTCTAGCGGGAGCACCCAGTACTTC. It encodes CASSSSSGSTQYF.

V gene TRBV2 combines with J gene TRBJ1-2, with TRBD1 matching 9 bases. Per germline, CDR1 SNHLY and CDR2 FYNNEI. With 8 bases clipped from V and 4 bases from J, the junction kept 14 bases outside the gene matches. The CDR3 covers 16 residues. The CDR3 spells CASLNPGQGLGYGYTF. CDR3 DNA: TGTGCCAGCCTGAATCCGGGACAGGGATTAGGCTATGGCTACACCTTC.

V is TRBV5-1 and J is TRBJ2-7; a weak D match, TRBD2 (5 bases). Germline assignment: CDR1 SGHRS and CDR2 YFSETQ. CDR3 length: 14 amino acids. V dropped 4 bases and J dropped 3 bases, with 14 bases sitting between them. The CDR3 loop is CASSPTGGFYEQYF. The CDR3 nucleotides are TGCGCCAGCAGCCCGACTGGAGGTTTCTACGAGCAGTACTTC.

Notes on this clone: This sample includes further DNA sequences coding for the same CDR3. This rearrangement joins TRBV13 to TRBJ2-3; 9 bases are shared with TRBD2. V was pared by 5 bases and J by 1 base, with 7 bases of the junction left unmatched. Germline CDR1 and CDR2: PRHDT and FYEKMQ (reference sequence). This CDR3 has 16 amino acids. The chain's CDR3 is CASSLLAGVGTDTQYF. Written as DNA, the CDR3 is TGTGCCAGCAGCCTACTAGCGGGTGTGGGCACAGATACGCAGTATTTT. Variable domain in full (rest from reference TRBV13 and TRBJ2-3): AAGVIQSPRHLIKEKRETATLKCYPIPRHDTVYWYQQGPGQDPQFLISFYEKMQSDKGSIPDRFSAQQFSDYHSELNMSSLELGDSALYFCASSLLAGVGTDTQYFGPGTRLTVL.

This sequence joins TRBV7-8 and TRBJ2-7; 11 positions match TRBD2. From germline, CDR1 is SGHVS and CDR2 FQNEAQ. CDR3 length equals 14 residues. With 4 bases clipped from V and 6 bases from J, the junction kept 5 bases outside the gene matches. CDR3 DNA sequence: TGTGCCAGCAGCTCTACTAGCGGGAGCCCCGAGCAGTACTTC. This translates into CASSSTSGSPEQYF.

The chain couples TRBV5-6 to TRBJ2-3; 8 bases agree with TRBD2. This CDR3 contains 17 residues. Per germline, CDR1 SGHDT and CDR2 YYEEEE. J gave up 4 bases and V 4 bases, and 14 bases lay outside the gene matches. This CDR3 is CASSLDRGGLVADTQYF. As DNA, the CDR3 is TGTGCCAGCAGCCTCGACCGGGGGGGTTTGGTCGCAGATACGCAGTATTTT.

This clone was recorded at least ten times. The CDR3 is CASRPGQGTEAFF. For the CDR3, the DNA is TGTGCCAGCAGGCCGGGACAGGGCACTGAAGCTTTCTTT. This chain uses TRBV7-9 with TRBJ1-1, with 9 bases matching TRBD1. CDR3 length equals 13 residues. With V trimmed by 6 bases and J by 4 bases, 3 bases remained unmatched. Per the germline V gene, CDR1 is SEHNR and CDR2 is FQNEAQ (reference sequence).

A note on this clone: A read error may produce the germline difference seen at one junction end. The rearrangement joins TRBV7-6 to TRBJ2-1, with 8 positions matching TRBD1. CDR1 is SGHVS and CDR2 is FNYEAQ in the germline V gene. CDR3 size: 13 residues. Here the CDR3 DNA reads TGTGCTAGCAGCTTAACCGGACAGGGTCCCCAGTTCTTC. Protein: CASSLTGQGPQFF.

The rearrangement links TRBV15 to TRBJ2-7; D remains unclear. Trimming removed 3 bases from V and 2 bases from J, with 8 bases in between. The CDR3 consists of 13 residues. The germline V gene has CDR1 LNHNV and CDR2 YYDKDF (reference sequence). The CDR3 nucleotides read TGTGCCACCAGCAGCCGCCAGGCCTACGAGCAGTACTTC. Translating gives CATSSRQAYEQYF.

V is TRBV6-6 and J is TRBJ2-7, with TRBD1 as a possible D gene (7 bases). Germline V gene lookup returns CDR1 MNHNY and CDR2 SVGAGI (reference sequence). The V and J ends lost 5 bases and 6 bases respectively, with 20 bases between them. The CDR3 has 15 amino acids. The CDR3 loop reads CASSRDLQGKREQYF. The DNA of the CDR3 is TGTGCCAGCAGTAGGGACTTACAGGGGAAACGCGAGCAGTACTTC.

The gene calls are TRBV7-2 and TRBJ2-5, with 10 bases that match TRBD2. The CDR3 spans 15 residues. Germline CDR1 SGHTA, CDR2 FQGNSA. The ends lost 4 bases at V and 4 bases at J; junction bases unmatched: 6. CDR3 sequence reads: CASSSLAGTRETQYF. CDR3 bases: TGTGCCAGCAGCTCACTAGCGGGAACGCGAGAGACCCAGTACTTC.

The chain links TRBV6-1 to TRBJ2-5; possible D gene TRBD2, 6 bases. The J call may not be correct, given that the DNA end is closer to TRBJ2-7. The CDR3 runs 15 residues. The germline gives CDR1 MNHNS, CDR2 SASEGT. This CDR3 is CASSDSAGRSYEQYF. The CDR3, as DNA: TGTGCCAGCAGTGATTCCGCGGGAAGGTCCTACGAGCAGTACTTC.

The chain is built from TRBV5-1 and TRBJ1-2, with 7 bases aligning to TRBD1. Per germline, CDR1 SGHRS and CDR2 YFSETQ. Trimming cost V 4 bases and J 4 bases; bases outside gene matches: 16. The CDR3 runs 17 residues. The CDR3 coding sequence is TGCGCCAGCAGCGAAGATGGCCGGGACAGCAAAGTCTATGGCTACACCTTC. Translation gives CASSEDGRDSKVYGYTF.

The chain links TRBV27 to TRBJ2-7; 9 nucleotides align to TRBD1. The CDR3 runs to 14 residues. Germline CDR1 reads MNHEY; CDR2 reads SMNVEV (reference sequence). V trimming: 5 bases; J trimming: 5 bases; junction bases outside the gene matches: 7. The CDR3, as DNA: TGTGCCAGCAGTCCACGGGACAGGGCCCACGAGCAGTACTTC. Protein: CASSPRDRAHEQYF.

This rearrangement joins TRBV7-3 to TRBJ2-3, with TRBD2 identical over 8 bases. V gave up 2 bases and J gave up 2 bases; unmatched junction bases: 6. This CDR3 region has 16 residues. Germline V gene sequence: CDR1 SGHTA, CDR2 FQGTGA. DNA for the CDR3: TGTGCCAGCAGCTTATCCCTAGCGGGTACCACAGATACGCAGTATTTT. This codes for CASSLSLAGTTDTQYF.

This chain links TRBV18 with TRBJ1-5; D may be TRBD1 (6 bases). Trimming removed 6 bases from V and 4 bases from J, with 10 bases in between. This CDR3 is 13 amino acids long. The germline gives CDR1 KGHSH, CDR2 LQKENI. This CDR3 is CASSPGQNQPQHF. The CDR3 DNA sequence: TGTGCCAGCTCGCCGGGACAAAATCAGCCCCAGCATTTT.

The chain employs TRBV7-9 and TRBJ2-5, with 9 bases aligning to TRBD1. The trim removed 5 bases at V and 1 base at J, leaving 8 bases unmatched. Germline V gene sequence: CDR1 SEHNR, CDR2 FQNEAQ (reference sequence). The CDR3 totals 16 residues. CDR3 bases: TGTGCCAGCAGCACCGACCGACAGGGGGTCCAAGAGACCCAGTACTTC. This sequence encodes CASSTDRQGVQETQYF. Filled out from reference TRBV7-9 and TRBJ2-5, the complete variable domain reads DTGVSQNPRHKITKRGQNVTFRCDPISEHNRLYWYRQTLGQGPEFLTYFQNEAQLEKSRLLSDRFSAERPKGSFSTLEIQRTEQGDSAMYLCASSTDRQGVQETQYFGPGTRLLVL.

This clone showed up just once. The genes are TRBV10-3 and TRBJ2-7; the D is unclear. This CDR3 spans 13 amino acids. Looked up from germline, CDR1 is ENHRY and CDR2 is SYGVKD. V was cut by 2 bases and J by 6 bases, with 11 bases left in between. The CDR3 DNA sequence: TGTGCCATCAGTGAGAGAGGAGAACTCGAGCAGTACTTC. It yields the protein CAISERGELEQYF.

This chain links TRBV30 with TRBJ2-3; D might be TRBD2 (6 bases). This CDR3 contains 16 residues. Germline V gene lookup returns CDR1 GTSNPN and CDR2 SVGIG (reference sequence). The V end was cut by 2 bases, the J end by 0 bases, with 15 bases between. The CDR3 DNA is TGTGCCTGGAGTCTGGGGGGTCAAGCTAGCACAGATACGCAGTATTTT. Residues: CAWSLGGQASTDTQYF.

The V gene is TRBV18, the J gene TRBJ2-7, with 11 nucleotides matching TRBD2. J lost 4 bases, V lost 6 bases, and 11 bases had no gene match. Germline V gene sequence: CDR1 KGHSH, CDR2 LQKENI. CDR3 size: 16 residues. CDR3: CASSPTSGGSGYEQYF. CDR3 nucleotide sequence: TGTGCCAGCTCCCCCACTAGCGGGGGATCGGGGTACGAGCAGTACTTC.

This chain links TRBV1 with TRBJ2-2; TRBD1 is taken as the D call from the table, unchecked against the DNA. TRBV1 is noted as a pseudogene. The CDR3 has 15 amino acids. The CDR3 nucleotides are TGCACCAGCAGCGTGGGACAGTTGAACACCGGGGAGCTGTTTTTT. This sequence encodes CTSSVGQLNTGELFF.